Below, 10 T cell receptor beta chains from the same sample are listed, as sequenced in a study of T cell responses to AZD1222 COVID-19 vaccine (dated by TCRdb to about 2021). The time point label on this specimen signifies: baseline before first vaccination. Library construction relied on the immunoSEQ multiplex PCR assay. Imported from immuneACCESS, the table was reduced by TCRdb to in-frame sequences with V and J called. These copies leave out some clones; in studies compared against another copy, an unresolved V gene accounts for under half, and the cause of the remainder is not known. The sample profile shows around 160,000 clones; under 95% of them were found once. Around 5.2% of the sample lies in the top ten. The sample in question was peripheral blood, obtained on day 0 of AZD1222 vaccination. These receptors originate from an adult in good health.

V is TRBV7-9 and J is TRBJ1-1; the D is unclear. Trimming cost V 0 bases and J 1 base, with 3 bases left between them. Germline V gene data show CDR1 as SEHNR and CDR2 as FQNEAQ (reference sequence). The CDR3 has 13 residues. CDR3 residues: CASSLATNTEAFF. The CDR3 nucleotides read TGTGCCAGCAGCTTAGCTACGAACACTGAAGCTTTCTTT.

The rearrangement uses TRBV7-9 and TRBJ1-4; D ambiguous. The CDR3 consists of 15 residues. V dropped 1 base and J dropped 0 bases, with 6 bases sitting between them. From germline, CDR1 is SEHNR and CDR2 FQNEAQ (reference sequence). CDR3 DNA sequence: TGTGCCAGCAGCTTAGGAGTCACAACTAATGAAAAACTGTTTTTT. It translates to CASSLGVTTNEKLFF. Full variable domain (outside the CDR3, taken from reference TRBV7-9 and TRBJ1-4): DTGVSQNPRHKITKRGQNVTFRCDPISEHNRLYWYRQTLGQGPEFLTYFQNEAQLEKSRLLSDRFSAERPKGSFSTLEIQRTEQGDSAMYLCASSLGVTTNEKLFFGSGTQLSVL.

The genes are TRBV7-9 and TRBJ1-6; no definite D call. V dropped 2 bases and J dropped 3 bases, with 8 bases sitting between them. CDR3 length equals 15 residues. Germline CDR1 reads SEHNR; CDR2 reads FQNEAQ (reference sequence). The DNA for the CDR3 is TGTGCCAGCAGCTTAACGGCGTACTATAATTCACCCCTCCACTTT. The encoded protein is CASSLTAYYNSPLHF. The entire variable domain, with the rest obtained from reference TRBV7-9 and TRBJ1-6, is as follows: DTGVSQNPRHKITKRGQNVTFRCDPISEHNRLYWYRQTLGQGPEFLTYFQNEAQLEKSRLLSDRFSAERPKGSFSTLEIQRTEQGDSAMYLCASSLTAYYNSPLHFGNGTRLTVT.

V is TRBV14 and J is TRBJ1-2; 8 bases match TRBD1. This CDR3 is built from 14 residues. V shed 4 bases, J shed 0 bases, and the junction held 1 base outside the gene matches. Germline CDR1 and CDR2: SGHDN and FVKESK. The DNA of the CDR3 is TGTGCCAGCAGCCCACAGGGGGCTAACTATGGCTACACCTTC. Its translation is CASSPQGANYGYTF.

J is TRBJ2-3 and V is TRBV7-3; 7 bases align to TRBD2. The germline V gene encodes CDR1 SGHTA and CDR2 FQGTGA. V lost 1 base to trimming and J lost 2 bases; unmatched junction nucleotides: 6. The CDR3 spans 16 residues. CDR3: CASSLMGGGSTDTQYF. CDR3 nucleotides: TGTGCCAGCAGCTTAATGGGGGGAGGGTCCACAGATACGCAGTATTTT.

Note on this clone: This same CDR3 is encoded by further DNA sequences in the sample. The CDR3 DNA reads TGTGCCAGCAGACGGGGGAACTATGGCTACACCTTC. As protein: CASRRGNYGYTF. The chain uses TRBV27 and TRBJ1-2; possibly TRBD1 for D (5 bases). V was cut by 6 bases and J by 2 bases, with 7 bases left in between. In germline, CDR1 is MNHEY, CDR2 SMNVEV (reference sequence). The length of the CDR3 is 12 residues.

V usage is TRBV19 and J usage is TRBJ2-7; D might be TRBD1 or TRBD2, each matching 5 bases. The germline gives CDR1 LNHDA, CDR2 SQIVND (reference sequence). V shed 6 bases and J shed 3 bases, with 12 bases lying between them. This CDR3 comprises 13 residues. As DNA, the CDR3 is TGTGCCAGTAGGGGACCCCCATTCTACGAGCAGTACTTC. It specifies CASRGPPFYEQYF.

This chain joins TRBV15 and TRBJ1-1, with D maybe TRBD1 (5 bases). Germline CDR1 is LNHNV and CDR2 is YYDKDF (reference sequence). This CDR3 has 14 residues. V lost 7 bases and J 1 base, leaving 13 bases between the germline ends. The CDR3 DNA sequence: TGTGCCACCACTTTGTGGGGCGCGAACACTGAAGCTTTCTTT. This encodes CATTLWGANTEAFF.

The table lists this clone with a count of one. The genes are TRBV6-5 and TRBJ2-1, with 10 positions matching TRBD1. After removal of 6 bases from V and 7 bases from J, the junction contained 3 bases not matched to a gene. CDR3 length: 13 residues. The germline CDR1 and CDR2 sequences are MNHEY and SVGAGI. CDR3 DNA sequence: TGTGCCAGCAGGGGACAGGGGATGAATGAGCAGTTCTTC. This gives the protein CASRGQGMNEQFF.

The CDR3 DNA reads as TGTGCCAGCAGCCAAGATCGCCCCGGAAATTCACCCCTCCACTTT. Protein sequence: CASSQDRPGNSPLHF. The J gene is TRBJ1-6, the V gene TRBV14; D is ambiguous. The CDR3 covers 15 residues. V gave up 0 bases and J gave up 7 bases, with 10 bases separating them. The germline gives CDR1 SGHDN, CDR2 FVKESK. Full variable domain (outside the CDR3, taken from reference TRBV14 and TRBJ1-6): EAGVTQFPSHSVIEKGQTVTLRCDPISGHDNLYWYRRVMGKEIKFLLHFVKESKQDESGMPNNRFLAERTGGTYSTLKVQPAELEDSGVYFCASSQDRPGNSPLHFGNGTRLTVT.